A single sample is the source of the 24 T cell receptor beta chains below, sequenced in a study of neoadjuvant anti-PD-1 for oral cavity cancer. Profiled with immunoSEQ multiplex PCR; TCRdb holds only in-frame clones, not every one. The sample lists about 79,000 clones; around 80% were seen once. This material consisted of PBMCs, taken before nivolumab (anti-PD-1) treatment. All receptors derive from a person between 40 and 85 years old with oral cavity squamous cell carcinoma.

As to this clone: One end of the junction fails to match germline, which may point to a read error. The J gene is TRBJ2-7, the V gene TRBV7-2; 7 positions agree with TRBD1. CDR1 is SGHTA and CDR2 is FQGNSA in the germline V gene. The CDR3 is 14 residues long. The CDR3 here is CASSLLAGGVVGVF. CDR3 sequence (DNA): TGTGCCAGCAGCTTATTGGCAGGGGGTGTGGTTGGGGTCTTC.

The genes are TRBV29-1 and TRBJ2-7, with 8 positions matching TRBD1. J was trimmed by 1 base and V by 5 bases; bases with no gene match: 4. CDR1 and CDR2 (germline): SQVTM, ANQGSEA. The CDR3 extends over 13 amino acids. The CDR3 reads CSVQGAESYEQYF. CDR3 in DNA: TGCAGCGTTCAGGGGGCAGAGTCCTACGAGCAGTACTTC.

The chain is built from TRBV2 and TRBJ2-1; no firm D call. CDR1 SNHLY and CDR2 FYNNEI come from the germline V gene. The V gene lost 6 bases and the J gene lost 8 bases, with 8 bases spanning the gap. The CDR3 runs to 11 residues. The CDR3 bases are TGTGCCAGCAGCCGTCAATATGAGCAGTTCTTC. Its protein is CASSRQYEQFF.

The chain has TRBV9 and TRBJ2-1; D uncertain. The germline gives CDR1 SGDLS, CDR2 YYNGEE. This CDR3 spans 12 amino acids. The V end was cut by 4 bases, the J end by 8 bases, with 10 bases between. CDR3 bases: TGTGCCAGCAGCCCCAACTGGGATGAGCAGTTCTTC. Its protein product is CASSPNWDEQFF.

The rearrangement joins TRBV6-1 to TRBJ2-5; unclear D gene. The CDR3 covers 15 residues. Per germline, CDR1 MNHNS and CDR2 SASEGT. Trimming cost V 1 base and J 3 bases, with 12 bases left between them. This CDR3 reads CASSEEDVLEETQYF. In DNA form, the CDR3 reads TGTGCCAGCAGTGAAGAGGACGTCCTCGAAGAGACCCAGTACTTC.

The genes are TRBV5-1 and TRBJ1-1; D is perhaps TRBD1 (5 bases). Germline CDR1 is SGHRS and CDR2 is YFSETQ. The CDR3 spans 15 residues. V was shortened by 2 bases and J by 0 bases, with 11 bases between the two germline ends. CDR3: CASSFQGGLNTEAFF. The DNA for the CDR3 is TGCGCCAGCAGCTTCCAGGGAGGACTGAACACTGAAGCTTTCTTT.

The V gene is TRBV2, the J gene TRBJ2-6; D is unclear. The length of the CDR3 is 16 residues. Germline assignment: CDR1 SNHLY and CDR2 FYNNEI. The V gene lost 6 bases and the J gene lost 1 base, with 13 bases spanning the gap. CDR3 coding DNA: TGTGCCAGCAGAAAGGAAGTCCTATCTGGGGCCAACGTCCTGACTTTC. It encodes CASRKEVLSGANVLTF.

In this sample, this clone turned up once. The chain links TRBV6-1 to TRBJ1-4; D is perhaps TRBD1 (5 bases). Trimming pared 6 bases from V and 4 bases from J, leaving 12 bases between. The length of the CDR3 is 14 residues. Germline V gives CDR1 MNHNS, CDR2 SASEGT. This CDR3 is CASSMTAGNEKLFF. The CDR3 nucleotides are TGTGCCAGCAGCATGACAGCTGGTAATGAAAAACTGTTTTTT.

The gene calls are TRBV19 and TRBJ2-2; D possibly corresponds to TRBD1 (5 bases). Trimming took off 6 bases at V and 6 bases at J, with 14 bases between the two ends. The CDR3 is made up of 14 amino acids. Germline V gene data show CDR1 as LNHDA and CDR2 as SQIVND (reference sequence). The DNA for the CDR3 is TGTGCCAGTAGACGGGCAGGGTTGGCCGGGGAGCTGTTTTTT. Amino acid sequence: CASRRAGLAGELFF.

The genes are TRBV30 and TRBJ1-2; no definite D call. Germline CDR1 and CDR2: GTSNPN and SVGIG (reference sequence). V was pared by 3 bases and J by 6 bases, with 14 bases between. The CDR3 has 13 amino acids. The CDR3 loop is CAWRVLGVNGYTF. The CDR3 DNA reads TGTGCCTGGAGAGTTCTGGGAGTGAATGGCTACACCTTC. Drawing the rest from reference TRBV30 and TRBJ1-2, the complete variable domain is SQTIHQWPATLVQPVGSPLSLECTVEGTSNPNLYWYRQAAGRGLQLLFYSVGIGQISSEVPQNLSASRPQDRQFILSSKKLLLSDSGFYLCAWRVLGVNGYTFGSGTRLTVV.

This chain joins TRBV18 and TRBJ1-2; no reliable D call. Per germline, CDR1 KGHSH and CDR2 LQKENI. The CDR3 extends over 14 amino acids. V lost 2 bases and J lost 4, with 11 bases in between. The CDR3 coding sequence is TGTGCCAGCTCACCAAATTCCCAGACCTATGGCTACACCTTC. Its protein product is CASSPNSQTYGYTF. The full variable domain, with the rest looked up from reference TRBV18 and TRBJ1-2, is NAGVMQNPRHLVRRRGQEARLRCSPMKGHSHVYWYRQLPEEGLKFMVYLQKENIIDESGMPKERFSAEFPKEGPSILRIQQVVRGDSAAYFCASSPNSQTYGYTFGSGTRLTVV.

The V gene is TRBV27, the J gene TRBJ2-7; 11 positions agree with TRBD1. CDR3 length equals 14 residues. CDR1 is MNHEY, CDR2 SMNVEV, per germline (reference sequence). With V trimmed by 10 bases and J by 6 bases, 11 bases remained unmatched. The CDR3 loop is CATRAPGQGVEQYF. The CDR3 DNA follows: TGTGCCACCAGGGCGCCGGGACAGGGGGTCGAGCAGTACTTC.

The rearrangement links TRBV25-1 to TRBJ1-1; D not certain. The ends were cut back, 5 bases at V and 6 bases at J, with 16 bases in the middle. The length of the CDR3 is 14 residues. The V gene's germline CDR1 is MGHDK and CDR2 SYGVNS. The CDR3 loop is CASSHSTGVPEAFF. In DNA, the CDR3 is TGTGCCAGCAGTCATTCAACCGGTGTACCTGAAGCTTTCTTT. Full variable domain (remainder filled in from reference TRBV25-1 and TRBJ1-1): EADIYQTPRYLVIGTGKKITLECSQTMGHDKMYWYQQDPGMELHLIHYSYGVNSTEKGDLSSESTVSRIRTEHFPLTLESARPSHTSQYLCASSHSTGVPEAFFGQGTRLTVV.

The chain couples TRBV6-5 to TRBJ2-7; D is possibly TRBD1 (5 bases). Germline values: CDR1 MNHEY, CDR2 SVGAGI. The CDR3 covers 14 residues. V lost 2 bases to trimming and J lost 3 bases, with 11 bases between them. The CDR3, as DNA: TGTGCCAGCAGTTACAGGGAACAGGTCTACGAGCAGTACTTC. This encodes CASSYREQVYEQYF.

The chain uses TRBV4-1 and TRBJ1-5; no reliable D call. Germline assignment: CDR1 MGHRA and CDR2 YSYEKL. This CDR3 contains 14 residues. Trimming shortened V by 4 bases and J by 9 bases, and 16 bases separated the two germline ends. CDR3 sequence reads: CASSPSFVVRPQHF. The CDR3 DNA reads as TGCGCCAGCAGCCCTTCGTTCGTTGTTAGGCCCCAGCATTTT.

The chain recombines TRBV15 with TRBJ2-1; D unresolved. The CDR3 covers 16 residues. Germline CDR1 LNHNV, CDR2 YYDKDF (reference sequence). The V end lost 0 bases, the J end lost 0 bases, and 9 bases lay between the germline ends. The CDR3 coding sequence is TGTGCCACCAGCAGAGATCAACTGAGCTCCTACAATGAGCAGTTCTTC. Residues: CATSRDQLSSYNEQFF.

The CDR3: CASSLNGGSNTGELFF. The CDR3 nucleotides are TGTGCCAGCAGCTTAAATGGGGGATCGAACACCGGGGAGCTGTTTTTT. The V call is TRBV7-3, the J call TRBJ2-2; possibly TRBD1 or TRBD2 for D (5 bases each). This CDR3 has 16 residues. Between the trimmed V and J ends, which lost 1 base and 0 bases, there was a span of 9 bases. Germline CDR1 is SGHTA and CDR2 is FQGTGA.

This clone was detected a few times. The J gene is TRBJ1-2, the V gene TRBV6-1, with 10 bases lining up with TRBD1. V trimming: 10 bases; J trimming: 5 bases; junction bases outside the gene matches: 7. The CDR3 is 13 residues long. Germline V gives CDR1 MNHNS, CDR2 SASEGT. The CDR3 reads CATEPGQGYGYTF. CDR3 nucleotides: TGTGCCACCGAACCGGGACAGGGGTATGGCTACACCTTC.

The V call is TRBV2, the J call TRBJ2-3, with 8 nucleotides matching TRBD2. J gave up 6 bases and V 5 bases, and 10 bases lay outside the gene matches. Germline loops: CDR1 SNHLY, CDR2 FYNNEI. The CDR3 has 15 amino acids. The CDR3: CASSPLADGGDTQYF. The CDR3 nucleotides are TGTGCCAGCAGTCCACTAGCGGACGGGGGGGATACGCAGTATTTT.

The chain has TRBV6-6 and TRBJ2-5; no definite D call. This CDR3 contains 12 residues. Trimming pared 0 bases from V and 4 bases from J, leaving 3 bases between. Per germline, CDR1 MNHNY and CDR2 SVGAGI (reference sequence). The CDR3 bases are TGTGCCAGCAGTTACTCGGGAGAGACCCAGTACTTC. Its translation is CASSYSGETQYF.

The rearrangement joins TRBV10-3 to TRBJ2-2, with 13 positions matching TRBD2. Germline lookup yields CDR1 ENHRY and CDR2 SYGVKD. The CDR3 is made up of 18 amino acids. Trimming took 11 bases from V and 5 from J; bases not matched to a gene: 17. This CDR3 reads CAAGTGTSGKGGTGELFF. Written as DNA, the CDR3 is TGTGCCGCCGGAACCGGGACTAGCGGGAAGGGTGGGACCGGGGAGCTGTTTTTT.

This chain joins TRBV11-2 and TRBJ1-2, with a weak D call TRBD1 (5 bases). This CDR3 contains 16 residues. Germline-derived CDR1 and CDR2 are SGHAT and FQNNGV. The V and J ends lost 4 bases and 10 bases respectively, with 25 bases between them. CDR3 DNA sequence: TGTGCCAGCAGCTCCCTACGGGGCTTAGGGCCTTATTCCTACACCTTC. The encoded protein is CASSSLRGLGPYSYTF.

This clone was detected only once. The gene calls are TRBV5-1 and TRBJ2-1, with D hard to call. V gave up 4 bases and J gave up 3 bases, with 5 bases separating them. The germline V gene has CDR1 SGHRS and CDR2 YFSETQ. The length of the CDR3 is 12 residues. The CDR3 loop reads CASSLNYNEQFF. The CDR3 DNA reads as TGCGCCAGCAGCCTAAACTACAATGAGCAGTTCTTC. Complete variable domain (other parts from reference TRBV5-1 and TRBJ2-1): KAGVTQTPRYLIKTRGQQVTLSCSPISGHRSVSWYQQTPGQGLQFLFEYFSETQRNKGNFPGRFSGRQFSNSRSEMNVSTLELGDSALYLCASSLNYNEQFFGPGTRLTVL.

The rearrangement uses TRBV9 and TRBJ2-5; 11 bases are a match to TRBD1. V gave up 4 bases and J gave up 2 bases; unmatched junction bases: 16. This CDR3 comprises 19 residues. CDR1 and CDR2 (germline): SGDLS, YYNGEE. The CDR3 region is CASSSPRTGGWRAQETQYF. The CDR3 DNA follows: TGTGCCAGCAGCTCTCCGCGGACAGGGGGCTGGAGGGCACAAGAGACCCAGTACTTC.